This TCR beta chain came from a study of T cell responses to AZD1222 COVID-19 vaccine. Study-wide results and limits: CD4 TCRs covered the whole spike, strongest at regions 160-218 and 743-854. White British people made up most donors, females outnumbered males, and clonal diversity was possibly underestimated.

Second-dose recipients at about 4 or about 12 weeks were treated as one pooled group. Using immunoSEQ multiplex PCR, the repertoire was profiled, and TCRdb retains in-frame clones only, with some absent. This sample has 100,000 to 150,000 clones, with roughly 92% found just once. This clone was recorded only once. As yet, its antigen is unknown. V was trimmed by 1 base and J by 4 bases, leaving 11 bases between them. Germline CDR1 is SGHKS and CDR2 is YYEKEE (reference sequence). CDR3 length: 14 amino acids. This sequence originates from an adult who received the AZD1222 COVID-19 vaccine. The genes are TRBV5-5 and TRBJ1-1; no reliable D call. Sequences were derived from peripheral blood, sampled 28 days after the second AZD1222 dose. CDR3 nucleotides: TGTGCCAGCAGCTTGTTGCAGATATCCACTGAAGCTTTCTTT. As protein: CASSLLQISTEAFF.